This TCR beta chain comes out of a study of circulating and synovial CD4+ cells in juvenile arthritis. Whole-study results and caveats: CPL and bulk CD4 samples differed at least tenfold in T cell genomes. Bulk blood CD4 repertoires were more diverse than these. These blood cells shared more CDR3 sequences with synovium than bulk blood.

Patients with active juvenile idiopathic arthritis donated these samples. On this clone itself: Its target is unknown.

Method: immunoSEQ multiplex PCR; TCRdb's copy keeps in-frame clones and lacks some. This sample carries about 34,000 clones, roughly 95% of them seen once, and the ten largest clones take 0.15% to 0.2%. This sequence originates from a human donor with juvenile idiopathic arthritis. The sequenced material came from CD4+ T cells from blood.

CDR3 sequence reads: CASSIRNEQFF. Here the CDR3 DNA reads TGTGCCAGTAGTATCAGGAATGAGCAGTTCTTC. This sequence joins TRBV19 and TRBJ2-1; no definite D call. With 3 bases removed from V and 7 bases from J, the gap between germline ends came to 4 bases. CDR3 length: 11 amino acids. The germline V gene has CDR1 LNHDA and CDR2 SQIVND (reference sequence).